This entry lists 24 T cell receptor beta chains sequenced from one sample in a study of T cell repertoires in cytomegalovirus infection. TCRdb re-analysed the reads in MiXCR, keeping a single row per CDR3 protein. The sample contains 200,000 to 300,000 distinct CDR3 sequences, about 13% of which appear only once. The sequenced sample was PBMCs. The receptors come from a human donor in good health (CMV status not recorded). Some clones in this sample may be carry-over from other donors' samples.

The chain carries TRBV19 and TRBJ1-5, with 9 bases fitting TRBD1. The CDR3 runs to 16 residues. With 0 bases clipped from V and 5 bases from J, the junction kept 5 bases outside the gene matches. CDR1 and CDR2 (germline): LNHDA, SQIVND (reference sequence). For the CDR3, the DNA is TGTGCCAGTAGTATAGATCGGGACAGGGCCCATCAGCCCCAGCATTTT. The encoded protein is CASSIDRDRAHQPQHF.

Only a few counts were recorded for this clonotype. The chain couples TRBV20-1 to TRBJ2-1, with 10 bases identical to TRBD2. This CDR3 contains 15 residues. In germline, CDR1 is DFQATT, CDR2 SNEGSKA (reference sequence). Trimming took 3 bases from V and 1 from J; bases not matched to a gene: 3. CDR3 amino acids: CSARNSGRSYNEQFF. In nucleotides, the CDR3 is TGCAGTGCTAGGAATAGCGGGAGGTCCTACAATGAGCAGTTCTTC.

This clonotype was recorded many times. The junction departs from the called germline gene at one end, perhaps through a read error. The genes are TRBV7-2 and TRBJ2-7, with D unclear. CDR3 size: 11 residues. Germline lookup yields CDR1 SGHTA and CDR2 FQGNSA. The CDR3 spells CASSLAARMNF. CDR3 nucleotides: TGTGCCAGCAGCTTAGCGGCGAGAATGAACTTC.

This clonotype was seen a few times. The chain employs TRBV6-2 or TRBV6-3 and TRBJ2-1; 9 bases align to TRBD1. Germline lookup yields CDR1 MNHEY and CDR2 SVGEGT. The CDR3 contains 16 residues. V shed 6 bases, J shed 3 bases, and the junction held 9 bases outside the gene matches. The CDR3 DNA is TGTGCCAGCAGACGCGGACAGGGGATGCACTACAATGAGCAGTTCTTC. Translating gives CASRRGQGMHYNEQFF.

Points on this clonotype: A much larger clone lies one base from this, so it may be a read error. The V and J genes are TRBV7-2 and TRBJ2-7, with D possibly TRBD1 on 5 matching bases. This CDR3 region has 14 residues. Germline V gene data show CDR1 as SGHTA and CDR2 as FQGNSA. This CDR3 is CASSPRQISCEQYF. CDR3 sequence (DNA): TGTGCCAGCAGCCCCCGACAGATTTCCTGCGAGCAGTACTTC.

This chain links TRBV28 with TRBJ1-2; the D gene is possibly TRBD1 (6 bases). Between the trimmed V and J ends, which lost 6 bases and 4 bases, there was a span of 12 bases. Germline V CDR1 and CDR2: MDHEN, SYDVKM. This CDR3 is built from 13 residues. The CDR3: CASRSGAGYGYTF. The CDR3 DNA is TGTGCCAGCAGGTCAGGGGCGGGCTATGGCTACACCTTC.

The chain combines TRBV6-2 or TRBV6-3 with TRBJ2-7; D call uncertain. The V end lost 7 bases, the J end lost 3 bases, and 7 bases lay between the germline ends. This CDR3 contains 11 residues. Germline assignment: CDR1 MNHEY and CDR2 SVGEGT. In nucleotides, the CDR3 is TGTGCCAGCACCGACATCTACGAGCAGTACTTC. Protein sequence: CASTDIYEQYF.

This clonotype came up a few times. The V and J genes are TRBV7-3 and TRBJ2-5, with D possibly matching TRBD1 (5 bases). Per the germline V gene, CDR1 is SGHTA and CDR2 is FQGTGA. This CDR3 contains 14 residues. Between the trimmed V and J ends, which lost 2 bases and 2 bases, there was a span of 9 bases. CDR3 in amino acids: CASSLGHPQETQYF. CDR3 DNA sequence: TGTGCCAGCAGCTTAGGACATCCGCAAGAGACCCAGTACTTC.

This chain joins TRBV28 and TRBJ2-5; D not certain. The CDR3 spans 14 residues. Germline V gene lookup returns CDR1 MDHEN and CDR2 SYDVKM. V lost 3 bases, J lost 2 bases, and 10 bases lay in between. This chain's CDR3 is CASSFSRRQETQYF. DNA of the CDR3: TGTGCCAGCAGTTTTTCCCGGCGGCAAGAGACCCAGTACTTC.

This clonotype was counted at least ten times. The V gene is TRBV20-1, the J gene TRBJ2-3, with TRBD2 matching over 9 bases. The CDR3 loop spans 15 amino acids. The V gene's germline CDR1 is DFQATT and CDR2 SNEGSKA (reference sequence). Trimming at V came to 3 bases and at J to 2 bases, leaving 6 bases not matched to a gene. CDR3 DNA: TGCAGTGCTAGCCTGACTAGCGGCCTCACAGATACGCAGTATTTT. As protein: CSASLTSGLTDTQYF.

CDR3 sequence: CASKGPRTDTQYF. CDR3 DNA: TGTGCCAGCAAAGGACCACGCACAGATACGCAGTATTTT. The chain combines TRBV2 with TRBJ2-3; D remains unclear. Germline V CDR1 and CDR2: SNHLY, FYNNEI. V was clipped by 7 bases and J by 1 base, with 9 bases between them. The CDR3 length is 13 residues. The whole variable domain, remainder taken from reference TRBV2 and TRBJ2-3, is EPEVTQTPSHQVTQMGQEVILRCVPISNHLYFYWYRQILGQKVEFLVSFYNNEISEKSEIFDDQFSVERPDGSNFTLKIRSTKLEDSAMYFCASKGPRTDTQYFGPGTRLTVL.

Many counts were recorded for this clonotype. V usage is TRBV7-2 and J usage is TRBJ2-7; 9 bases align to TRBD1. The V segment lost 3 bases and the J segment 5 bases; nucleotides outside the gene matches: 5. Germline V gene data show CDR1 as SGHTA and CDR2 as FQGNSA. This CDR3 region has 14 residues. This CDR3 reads CASSLRTGVDEQYF. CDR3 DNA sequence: TGTGCCAGCAGCTTGCGGACAGGGGTGGACGAGCAGTACTTC.

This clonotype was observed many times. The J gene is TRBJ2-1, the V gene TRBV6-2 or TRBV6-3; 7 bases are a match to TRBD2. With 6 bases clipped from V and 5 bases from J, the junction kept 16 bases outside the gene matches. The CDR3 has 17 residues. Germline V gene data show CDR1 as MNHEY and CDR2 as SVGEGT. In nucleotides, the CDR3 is TGTGCCAGCAGCCCACGTCGTACCGGGAGGATCCACAATGAGCAGTTCTTC. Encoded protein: CASSPRRTGRIHNEQFF.

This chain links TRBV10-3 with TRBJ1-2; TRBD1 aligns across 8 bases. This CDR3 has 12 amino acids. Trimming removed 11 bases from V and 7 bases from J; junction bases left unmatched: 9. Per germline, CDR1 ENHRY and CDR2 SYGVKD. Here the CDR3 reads CAGQTGDIGYTF. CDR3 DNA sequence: TGTGCCGGACAGACAGGGGATATTGGCTACACCTTC.

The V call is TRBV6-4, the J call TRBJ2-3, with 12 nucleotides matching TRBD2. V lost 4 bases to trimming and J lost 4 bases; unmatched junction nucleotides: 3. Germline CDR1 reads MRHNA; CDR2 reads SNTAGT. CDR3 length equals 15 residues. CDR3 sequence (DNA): TGTGCCAGCAGTGTGGGACTAGCGGGTGCAGATACGCAGTATTTT. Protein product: CASSVGLAGADTQYF.

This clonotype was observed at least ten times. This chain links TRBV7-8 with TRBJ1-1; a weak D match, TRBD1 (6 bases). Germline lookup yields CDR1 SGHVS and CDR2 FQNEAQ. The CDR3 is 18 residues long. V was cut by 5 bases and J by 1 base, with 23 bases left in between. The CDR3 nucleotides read TGTGCCAGCAGCCCCCGAGGCAGGGGAGAATGGAAGAACACTGAAGCTTTCTTT. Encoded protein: CASSPRGRGEWKNTEAFF.

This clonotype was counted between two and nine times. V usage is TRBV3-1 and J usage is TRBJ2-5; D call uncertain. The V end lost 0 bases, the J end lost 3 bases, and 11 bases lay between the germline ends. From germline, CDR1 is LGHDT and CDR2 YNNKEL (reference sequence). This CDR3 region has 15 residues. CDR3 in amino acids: CASSQDLVSKETQYF. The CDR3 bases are TGTGCCAGCAGCCAAGATCTCGTCTCAAAAGAGACCCAGTACTTC.

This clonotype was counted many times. CDR3 residues: CASSSDIQETQYF. CDR3 coding DNA: TGTGCCAGCAGCTCGGACATCCAAGAGACCCAGTACTTC. V and J are TRBV7-2 and TRBJ2-5; a weak D match, TRBD1 (5 bases). V was shortened by 4 bases and J by 1 base, with 7 bases between the two germline ends. The germline CDR1 and CDR2 sequences are SGHTA and FQGNSA. CDR3 length equals 13 residues.

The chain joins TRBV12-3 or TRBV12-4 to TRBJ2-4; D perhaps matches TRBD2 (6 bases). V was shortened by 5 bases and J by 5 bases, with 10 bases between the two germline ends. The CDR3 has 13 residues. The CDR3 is CASSGGVQNIQYF. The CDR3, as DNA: TGTGCCAGCAGTGGCGGGGTCCAAAACATTCAGTACTTC.

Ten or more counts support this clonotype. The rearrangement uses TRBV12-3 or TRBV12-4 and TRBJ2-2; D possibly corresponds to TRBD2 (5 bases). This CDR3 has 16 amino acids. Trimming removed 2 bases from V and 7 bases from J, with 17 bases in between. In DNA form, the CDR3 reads TGTGCCAGCAGTTTACTACAGCCCCTCGGGGTCGGGGAGCTGTTTTTT. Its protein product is CASSLLQPLGVGELFF.

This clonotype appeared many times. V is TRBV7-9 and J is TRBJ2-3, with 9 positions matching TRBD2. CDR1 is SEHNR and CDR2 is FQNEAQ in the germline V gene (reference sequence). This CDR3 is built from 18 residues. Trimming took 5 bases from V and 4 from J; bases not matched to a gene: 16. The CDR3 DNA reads TGTGCCAGCAGCGATGACCGTGGAGCGGGGGGTGTCCCAGATACGCAGTATTTT. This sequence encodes CASSDDRGAGGVPDTQYF.

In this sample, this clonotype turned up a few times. This CDR3 is CASSQAGQPQHF. CDR3 DNA sequence: TGTGCCAGCAGTCAAGCCGGTCAGCCCCAGCATTTT. This chain links TRBV28 with TRBJ1-5; D is undetermined. This CDR3 is 12 amino acids long. The V and J ends lost 5 bases and 6 bases respectively, with 8 bases between them. Germline CDR1 reads MDHEN; CDR2 reads SYDVKM.

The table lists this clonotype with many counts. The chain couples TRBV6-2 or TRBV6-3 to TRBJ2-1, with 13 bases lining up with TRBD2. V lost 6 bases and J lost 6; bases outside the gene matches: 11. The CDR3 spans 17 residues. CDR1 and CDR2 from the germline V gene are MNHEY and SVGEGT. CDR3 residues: CASSSPPGLAGANEQFF. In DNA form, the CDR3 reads TGTGCCAGCAGCTCCCCCCCCGGACTAGCGGGAGCCAATGAGCAGTTCTTC.

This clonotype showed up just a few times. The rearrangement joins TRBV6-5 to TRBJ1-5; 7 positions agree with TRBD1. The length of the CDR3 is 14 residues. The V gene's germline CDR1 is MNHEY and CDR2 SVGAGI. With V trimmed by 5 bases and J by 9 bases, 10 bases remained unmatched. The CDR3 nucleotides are TGTGCCAGCAGTGAACAGGGGCAGTCTCGGCCCCAGCATTTT. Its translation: CASSEQGQSRPQHF.